The clone carrying this T cell receptor beta chain was counted once. Its antigen is not known. This sample is drawn from a study of cytomegalovirus exposure and HLA in healthy donors. The CDR3 sequence is 17 residues long. Germline trimming cut 3 bases from V and 3 bases from J; bases unmatched to any gene: 5. Germline V gene data show CDR1 as SNHLY and CDR2 as FYNNEI. The PCR used 60 Vbeta and 13 Jbeta primers. Using immunoSEQ multiplex PCR, the repertoire was profiled, and TCRdb retains in-frame clones only, with some absent. The repertoire holds nearly 200,000 clones, 75% to 90% seen once, with about 1.2% in the top ten. Overall study findings and caveats: The investigators catalogued 150 to 200 TCR beta chains as cytomegalovirus-associated.

The sample taken for sequencing was PBMCs. The chain is built from TRBV2 and TRBJ1-4, with 12 nucleotides matching TRBD1. The sequence derives from a man between 25 and 39 years old in good health and CMV-seronegative. The CDR3 reads CASSDGTGGIANEKLFF. Written as DNA, the CDR3 is TGTGCCAGCAGTGACGGGACAGGGGGCATCGCTAATGAAAAACTGTTTTTT.